This T cell receptor (beta chain) was identified in a study of Graves' ophthalmopathy and Graves' hyperthyroidism. The J segment lost 0 bases and the V segment lost 5 bases, leaving 2 bases of the junction unmatched. Germline CDR1 DFQATT, CDR2 SNEGSKA (reference sequence). The CDR3 consists of 13 residues. This clonotype was recorded at least ten times. Its antigen is not known. For repertoire sequencing, the TCR beta CDR3 regions were amplified from RNA transcripts. First-round RT-PCR relied on HTBI primers, and a second-round multiplex PCR came next. TCRdb analysed the multiplex PCR reads with MiXCR anew, one entry per CDR3 protein. The sample contains 500,000 to 600,000 distinct CDR3 sequences, about two fifths of which appear only once. Ineligible for inclusion were patients with other autoimmune diseases, uncontrolled infections, pregnancy or lactation. Patients were diagnosed from clinical symptoms, serum thyroxine, TRAb, thyroid ultrasound and orbital computed tomography.

Study results and limitations: Ophthalmopathy progression prediction by the model yielded a sensitivity of approximately 70% and a specificity of 72.22%. Detection in blood was also observed for most expanded thyroid clonotypes above 0.001 frequency.

The chain combines TRBV20-1 with TRBJ1-1, with 8 bases aligning to TRBD1. Sequenced sample: peripheral blood or thyroid tissue (not recorded which). The TCR was taken from an adult man with Graves' hyperthyroidism. The CDR3 spells CSAGGQVNTEAFF. The CDR3 nucleotides are TGCAGTGCTGGGGGACAGGTGAACACTGAAGCTTTCTTT.